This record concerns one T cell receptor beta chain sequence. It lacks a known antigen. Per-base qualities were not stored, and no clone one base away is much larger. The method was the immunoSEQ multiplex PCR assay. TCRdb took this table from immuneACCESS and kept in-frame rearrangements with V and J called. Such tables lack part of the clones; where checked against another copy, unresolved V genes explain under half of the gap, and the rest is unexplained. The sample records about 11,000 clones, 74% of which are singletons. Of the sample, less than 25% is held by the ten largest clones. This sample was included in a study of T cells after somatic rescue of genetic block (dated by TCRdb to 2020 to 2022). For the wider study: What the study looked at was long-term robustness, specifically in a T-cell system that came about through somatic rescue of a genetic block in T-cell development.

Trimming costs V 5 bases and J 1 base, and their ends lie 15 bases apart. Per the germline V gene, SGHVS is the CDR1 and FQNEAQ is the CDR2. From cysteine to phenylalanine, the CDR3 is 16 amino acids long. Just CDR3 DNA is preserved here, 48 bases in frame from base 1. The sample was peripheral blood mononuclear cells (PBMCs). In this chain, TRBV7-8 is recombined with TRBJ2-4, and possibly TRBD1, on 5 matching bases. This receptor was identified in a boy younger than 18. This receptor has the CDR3 CASSPFDREAKNIQYF. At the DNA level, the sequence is TGTGCCAGCAGCCCCTTTGACAGAGAGGCCAAAAACATTCAGTACTTC.